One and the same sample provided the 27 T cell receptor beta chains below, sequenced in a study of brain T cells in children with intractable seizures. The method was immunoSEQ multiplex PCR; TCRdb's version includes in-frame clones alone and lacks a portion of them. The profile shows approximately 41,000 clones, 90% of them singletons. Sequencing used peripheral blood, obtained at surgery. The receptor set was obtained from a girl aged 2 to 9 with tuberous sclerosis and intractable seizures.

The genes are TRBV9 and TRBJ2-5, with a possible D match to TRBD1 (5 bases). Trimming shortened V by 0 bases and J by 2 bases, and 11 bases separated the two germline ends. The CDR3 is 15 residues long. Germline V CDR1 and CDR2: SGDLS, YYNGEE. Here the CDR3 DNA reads TGTGCCAGCAGCGTAGCCACAGGCATGCAAGAGACCCAGTACTTC. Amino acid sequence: CASSVATGMQETQYF.

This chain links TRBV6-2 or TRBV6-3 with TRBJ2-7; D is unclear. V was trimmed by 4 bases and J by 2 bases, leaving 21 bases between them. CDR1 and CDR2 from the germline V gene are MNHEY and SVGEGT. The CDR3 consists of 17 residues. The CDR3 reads CASSSVEGRQNTYEQYF. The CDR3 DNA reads TGTGCCAGCAGTTCAGTGGAAGGACGGCAGAATACCTACGAGCAGTACTTC.

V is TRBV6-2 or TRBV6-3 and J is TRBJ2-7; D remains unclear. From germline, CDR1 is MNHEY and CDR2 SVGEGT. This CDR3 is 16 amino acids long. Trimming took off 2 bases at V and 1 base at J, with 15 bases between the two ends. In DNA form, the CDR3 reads TGTGCCAGCAGTTACAGCGTGCGCGAACCTTCCTACGAGCAGTACTTC. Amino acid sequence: CASSYSVREPSYEQYF.

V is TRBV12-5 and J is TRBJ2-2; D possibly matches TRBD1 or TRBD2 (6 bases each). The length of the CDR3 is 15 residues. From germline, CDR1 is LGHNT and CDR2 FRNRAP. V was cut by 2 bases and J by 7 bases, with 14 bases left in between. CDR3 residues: CASGLSGGGGGELFF. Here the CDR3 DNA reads TGTGCTAGTGGTTTGTCCGGGGGCGGTGGCGGGGAGCTGTTTTTT.

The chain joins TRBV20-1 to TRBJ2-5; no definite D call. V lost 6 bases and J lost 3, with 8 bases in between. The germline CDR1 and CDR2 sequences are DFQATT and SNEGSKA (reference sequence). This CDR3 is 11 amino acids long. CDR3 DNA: TGCAGTGCCAAAAGGGAAGAGACCCAGTACTTC. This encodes CSAKREETQYF.

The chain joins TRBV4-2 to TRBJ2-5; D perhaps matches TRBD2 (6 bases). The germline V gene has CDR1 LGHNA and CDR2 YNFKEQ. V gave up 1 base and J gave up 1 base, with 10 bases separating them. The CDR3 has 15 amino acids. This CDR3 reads CASSQVTSSQETQYF. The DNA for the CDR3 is TGTGCCAGCAGCCAAGTTACTAGCTCCCAAGAGACCCAGTACTTC.

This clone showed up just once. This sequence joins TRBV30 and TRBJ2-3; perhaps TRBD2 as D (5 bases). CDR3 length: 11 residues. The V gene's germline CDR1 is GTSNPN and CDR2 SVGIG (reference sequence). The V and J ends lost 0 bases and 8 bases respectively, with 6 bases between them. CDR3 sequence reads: CAWSVRGTQYF. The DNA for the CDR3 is TGTGCCTGGAGTGTACGGGGTACGCAGTATTTT.

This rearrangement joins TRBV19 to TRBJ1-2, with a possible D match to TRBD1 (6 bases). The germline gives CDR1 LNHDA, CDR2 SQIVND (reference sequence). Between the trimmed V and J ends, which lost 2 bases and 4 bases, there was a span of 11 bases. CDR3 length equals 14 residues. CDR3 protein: CASSILRDTYGYTF. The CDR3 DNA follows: TGTGCCAGTAGTATACTCCGGGACACCTATGGCTACACCTTC.

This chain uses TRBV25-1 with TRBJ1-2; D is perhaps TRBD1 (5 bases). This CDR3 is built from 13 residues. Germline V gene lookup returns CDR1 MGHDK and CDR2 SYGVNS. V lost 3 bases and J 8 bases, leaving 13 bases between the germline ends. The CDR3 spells CASSEGQGGGYTF. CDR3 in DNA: TGTGCCAGCAGTGAGGGGCAGGGCGGCGGCTACACCTTC.

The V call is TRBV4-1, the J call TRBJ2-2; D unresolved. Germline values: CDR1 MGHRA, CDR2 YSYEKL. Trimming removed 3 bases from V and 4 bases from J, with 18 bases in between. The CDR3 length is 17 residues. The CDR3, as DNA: TGCGCCAGCAGCCAGCGGACCTTCGGGCTTTCCACCGGGGAGCTGTTTTTT. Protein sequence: CASSQRTFGLSTGELFF.

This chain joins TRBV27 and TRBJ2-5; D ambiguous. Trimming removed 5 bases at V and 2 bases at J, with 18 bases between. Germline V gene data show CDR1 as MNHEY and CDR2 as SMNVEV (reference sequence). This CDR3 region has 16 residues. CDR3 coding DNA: TGTGCCAGCAGTCCCAACTCTTTTGGTCTACAAGAGACCCAGTACTTC. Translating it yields CASSPNSFGLQETQYF.

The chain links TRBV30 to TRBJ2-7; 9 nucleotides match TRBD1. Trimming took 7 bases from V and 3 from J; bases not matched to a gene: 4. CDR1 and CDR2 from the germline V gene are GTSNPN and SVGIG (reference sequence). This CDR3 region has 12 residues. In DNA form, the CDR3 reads TGTGCCTCCGACAGGGGGAGCTACGAGCAGTACTTC. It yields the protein CASDRGSYEQYF. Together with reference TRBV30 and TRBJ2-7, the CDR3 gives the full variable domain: SQTIHQWPATLVQPVGSPLSLECTVEGTSNPNLYWYRQAAGRGLQLLFYSVGIGQISSEVPQNLSASRPQDRQFILSSKKLLLSDSGFYLCASDRGSYEQYFGPGTRLTVT.

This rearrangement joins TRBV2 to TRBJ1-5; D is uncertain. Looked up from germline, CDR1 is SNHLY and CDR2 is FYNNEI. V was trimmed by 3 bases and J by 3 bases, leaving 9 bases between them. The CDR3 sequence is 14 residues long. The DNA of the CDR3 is TGTGCCAGCAGTGACTTAGGGCTCAATCAGCCCCAGCATTTT. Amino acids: CASSDLGLNQPQHF.

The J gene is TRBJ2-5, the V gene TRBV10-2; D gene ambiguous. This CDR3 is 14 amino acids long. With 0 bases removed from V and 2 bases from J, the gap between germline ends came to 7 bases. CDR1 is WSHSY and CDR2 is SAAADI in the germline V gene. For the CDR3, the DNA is TGCGCCAGCAGTGAGTCGGGCAGTCAAGAGACCCAGTACTTC. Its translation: CASSESGSQETQYF.

CDR3 in DNA: TGTGCCAGCAGCGTAGGAACAGAAGCCTACAATGAGCAGTTCTTC. Its protein is CASSVGTEAYNEQFF. This chain joins TRBV9 and TRBJ2-1; D not resolved. Trimming removed 0 bases from V and 2 bases from J, with 9 bases in between. Germline assignment: CDR1 SGDLS and CDR2 YYNGEE. The CDR3 is made up of 15 amino acids.

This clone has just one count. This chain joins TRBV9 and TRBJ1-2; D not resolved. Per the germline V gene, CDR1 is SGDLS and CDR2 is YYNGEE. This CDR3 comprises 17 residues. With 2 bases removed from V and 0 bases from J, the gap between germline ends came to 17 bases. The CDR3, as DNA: TGTGCCAGCAGCGTCTTCCTGATTCAGGTGCCTAACTATGGCTACACCTTC. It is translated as CASSVFLIQVPNYGYTF.

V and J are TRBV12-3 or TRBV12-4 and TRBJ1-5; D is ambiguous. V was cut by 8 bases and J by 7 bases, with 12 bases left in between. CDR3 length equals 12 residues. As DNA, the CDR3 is TGTGCCAGCCGGGAAGGGAACCAGCCCCAGCATTTT. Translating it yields CASREGNQPQHF.

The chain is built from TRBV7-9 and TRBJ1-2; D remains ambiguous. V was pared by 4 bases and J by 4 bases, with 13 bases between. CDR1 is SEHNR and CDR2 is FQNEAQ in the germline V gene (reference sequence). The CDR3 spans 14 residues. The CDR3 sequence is CASSYPGSRYGYTF. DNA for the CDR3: TGTGCCAGCAGCTACCCGGGCAGCCGCTATGGCTACACCTTC.

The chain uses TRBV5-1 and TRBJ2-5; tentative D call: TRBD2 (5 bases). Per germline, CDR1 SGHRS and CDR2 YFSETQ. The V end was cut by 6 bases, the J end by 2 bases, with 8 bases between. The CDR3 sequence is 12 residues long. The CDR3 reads CASTPGQETQYF. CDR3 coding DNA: TGCGCCAGCACGCCGGGACAAGAGACCCAGTACTTC.

CDR3 protein: CAWSVFAAGANVLTF. In nucleotides, the CDR3 is TGTGCCTGGAGTGTATTCGCCGCTGGGGCCAACGTCCTGACTTTC. The gene calls are TRBV30 and TRBJ2-6; unclear D gene. Germline CDR1 is GTSNPN and CDR2 is SVGIG (reference sequence). The CDR3 is 15 amino acids. Between the trimmed V and J ends, which lost 0 bases and 2 bases, there was a span of 8 bases. Looking up the rest from reference TRBV30 and TRBJ2-6 gives the full variable domain: SQTIHQWPATLVQPVGSPLSLECTVEGTSNPNLYWYRQAAGRGLQLLFYSVGIGQISSEVPQNLSASRPQDRQFILSSKKLLLSDSGFYLCAWSVFAAGANVLTFGAGSRLTVL.

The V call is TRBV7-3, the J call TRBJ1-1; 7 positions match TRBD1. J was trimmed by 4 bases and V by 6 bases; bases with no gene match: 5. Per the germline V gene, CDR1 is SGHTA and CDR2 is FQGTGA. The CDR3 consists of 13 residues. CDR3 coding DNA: TGTGCCAGCAGGGATACAGGGGCCACTGAAGCTTTCTTT. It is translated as CASRDTGATEAFF.

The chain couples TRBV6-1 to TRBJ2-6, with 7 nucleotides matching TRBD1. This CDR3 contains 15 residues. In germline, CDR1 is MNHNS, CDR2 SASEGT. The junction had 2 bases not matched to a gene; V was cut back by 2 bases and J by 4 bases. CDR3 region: CASSELGGGANVLTF. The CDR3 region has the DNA TGTGCCAGCAGTGAATTAGGGGGCGGGGCCAACGTCCTGACTTTC.

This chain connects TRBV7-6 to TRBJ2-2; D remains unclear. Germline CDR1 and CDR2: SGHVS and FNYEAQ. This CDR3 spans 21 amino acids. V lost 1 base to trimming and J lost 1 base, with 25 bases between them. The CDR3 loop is CASSLVLGLAPELQNTGELFF. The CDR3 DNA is TGTGCCAGCAGCTTAGTCCTAGGTTTGGCCCCTGAGCTACAGAACACCGGGGAGCTGTTTTTT.

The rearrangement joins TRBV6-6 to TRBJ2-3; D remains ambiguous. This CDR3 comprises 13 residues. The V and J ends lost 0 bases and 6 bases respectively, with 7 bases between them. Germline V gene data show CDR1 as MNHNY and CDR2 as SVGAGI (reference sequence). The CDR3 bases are TGTGCCAGCAGTTACTCATCGGCTGATACGCAGTATTTT. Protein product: CASSYSSADTQYF.

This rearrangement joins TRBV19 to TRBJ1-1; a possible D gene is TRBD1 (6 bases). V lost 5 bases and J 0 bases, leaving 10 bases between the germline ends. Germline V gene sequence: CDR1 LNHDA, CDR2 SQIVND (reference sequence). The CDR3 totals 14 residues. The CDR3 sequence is CASSRGPLNTEAFF. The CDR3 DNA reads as TGTGCCAGTAGTCGGGGGCCCCTGAACACTGAAGCTTTCTTT. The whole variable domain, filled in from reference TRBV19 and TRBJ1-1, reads DGGITQSPKYLFRKEGQNVTLSCEQNLNHDAMYWYRQDPGQGLRLIYYSQIVNDFQKGDIAEGYSVSREKKESFPLTVTSAQKNPTAFYLCASSRGPLNTEAFFGQGTRLTVV.

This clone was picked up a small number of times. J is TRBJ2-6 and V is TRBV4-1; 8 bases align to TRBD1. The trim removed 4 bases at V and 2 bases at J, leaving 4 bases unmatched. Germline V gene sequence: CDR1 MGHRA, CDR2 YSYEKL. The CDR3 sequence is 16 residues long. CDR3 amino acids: CASSLQGAAGANVLTF. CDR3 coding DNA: TGCGCCAGCAGCCTCCAGGGGGCAGCTGGGGCCAACGTCCTGACTTTC.

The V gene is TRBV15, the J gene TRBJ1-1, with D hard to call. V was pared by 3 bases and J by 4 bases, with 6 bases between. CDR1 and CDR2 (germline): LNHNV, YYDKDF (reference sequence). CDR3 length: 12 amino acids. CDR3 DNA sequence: TGTGCCACCAGCAGTGTTATCACTGAAGCTTTCTTT. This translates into CATSSVITEAFF.